Each of the 14 T cell receptor beta chains below was sequenced from the same sample in a study of beta chain features in type 1 diabetes. The authors reverse transcribed all of the isolated RNA, so sequencing captured expressed TCRB transcripts. Profiled with immunoSEQ multiplex PCR; TCRdb holds only in-frame clones, not every one. Among 140,000 or so clones listed, more than 9% were seen once. Sample: naive CD4+ T cells from blood. The receptor set was obtained from a man aged 18 to 35 in good health.

CDR3 sequence: CASSTWGESTDTQYF. CDR3 coding DNA: TGTGCCAGCAGTACCTGGGGGGAAAGCACAGATACGCAGTATTTT. The chain links TRBV28 to TRBJ2-3; D perhaps matches TRBD2 (6 bases). Trimming removed 5 bases from V and 0 bases from J, with 12 bases in between. The CDR3 is 15 residues long. CDR1 and CDR2 (germline): MDHEN, SYDVKM.

The chain couples TRBV7-8 to TRBJ2-3; TRBD2 matches 9 bases. V shed 7 bases, J shed 1 base, and the junction held 9 bases outside the gene matches. In germline, CDR1 is SGHVS, CDR2 FQNEAQ. The CDR3 length is 16 residues. In nucleotides, the CDR3 is TGTGCCAGCATCGCGGGGGGGCCGTGGGGCACAGATACGCAGTATTTT. It codes for CASIAGGPWGTDTQYF.

The chain is built from TRBV5-6 and TRBJ2-1; D possibly corresponds to TRBD2 (6 bases). Trimming removed 1 base at V and 4 bases at J, with 12 bases between. The CDR3 loop spans 15 amino acids. Germline V gives CDR1 SGHDT, CDR2 YYEEEE. The CDR3 is CASSLRGLTYNEQFF. CDR3 in DNA: TGTGCCAGCAGCTTGCGGGGGTTGACATACAATGAGCAGTTCTTC.

This clone was seen at least ten times. CDR3 sequence reads: CASSLGLAFQTQYF. CDR3 DNA: TGTGCCAGCAGCCTGGGACTAGCGTTCCAGACCCAGTACTTC. This chain uses TRBV7-2 with TRBJ2-5; 10 bases are shared with TRBD2. Germline assignment: CDR1 SGHTA and CDR2 FQGNSA. Trimming took 5 bases from V and 6 from J; bases not matched to a gene: 6. This CDR3 has 14 amino acids.

This clone was detected only a few times. The chain uses TRBV28 and TRBJ2-1, with 12 bases identical to TRBD1. Germline V gene data show CDR1 as MDHEN and CDR2 as SYDVKM. The V gene end was trimmed by 5 bases and the J gene end by 2 bases; junction bases not matched to a gene: 7. CDR3 size: 17 residues. CDR3 in DNA: TGTGCCAGCAGTCGGGACAGGGGGCGATGGACCTACAATGAGCAGTTCTTC. Translated: CASSRDRGRWTYNEQFF.

Only a few counts were recorded for this clone. This sequence joins TRBV7-2 and TRBJ2-1; 9 nucleotides match TRBD1. The CDR3 is made up of 14 amino acids. J lost 4 bases, V lost 4 bases, and 2 bases had no gene match. The germline V gene has CDR1 SGHTA and CDR2 FQGNSA. For the CDR3, the DNA is TGTGCCAGCAGCTCCGGGACAGGGTACAATGAGCAGTTCTTC. It codes for CASSSGTGYNEQFF. The variable domain in full, completed from reference TRBV7-2 and TRBJ2-1, reads GAGVSQSPSNKVTEKGKDVELRCDPISGHTALYWYRQSLGQGLEFLIYFQGNSAPDKSGLPSDRFSAERTGGSVSTLTIQRTQQEDSAVYLCASSSGTGYNEQFFGPGTRLTVL.

The V and J genes are TRBV6-5 and TRBJ1-6; TRBD1 is a possible D gene (6 bases). The CDR3 totals 15 residues. V lost 2 bases and J 8 bases, leaving 13 bases between the germline ends. Germline-derived CDR1 and CDR2 are MNHEY and SVGAGI. CDR3 in DNA: TGTGCCAGCAGTTACGATGTAGGGGGGGATTCACCCCTCCACTTT. Protein: CASSYDVGGDSPLHF.

The chain is built from TRBV28 and TRBJ1-2; D remains unclear. Trimming took 3 bases from V and 8 from J, leaving 13 bases between them. Germline V lookup: CDR1 MDHEN, CDR2 SYDVKM. This CDR3 has 13 residues. The CDR3 DNA reads TGTGCCAGCAGTTTGAGGGCCAGAAGGGGCTACACCTTC. Translation gives CASSLRARRGYTF.

The sample holds many counts of this clone. Other DNA sequences of this sample code for an identical CDR3. The J gene is TRBJ2-5, the V gene TRBV10-3, with D tentatively TRBD1 (5 bases). The CDR3 loop spans 12 amino acids. V lost 3 bases and J lost 3, with 5 bases in between. CDR1 and CDR2 (germline): ENHRY, SYGVKD. As DNA, the CDR3 is TGTGCCATCAGTGACAGGGAAGAGACCCAGTACTTC. The encoded protein is CAISDREETQYF.

This clone has a handful of counts. The genes are TRBV7-7 and TRBJ1-5; 7 positions agree with TRBD1. The CDR3 runs to 14 residues. Germline trimming cut 5 bases from V and 6 bases from J; bases unmatched to any gene: 7. Germline CDR1 SSHAT, CDR2 FNYEAQ (reference sequence). CDR3 region: CASSADREVQPQHF. The DNA for the CDR3 is TGTGCCAGCAGCGCCGACAGGGAGGTTCAGCCCCAGCATTTT.

This clone was seen a handful of times. This chain connects TRBV6-1 to TRBJ1-6; no clear D gene. Germline V gene data show CDR1 as MNHNS and CDR2 as SASEGT. V was trimmed by 4 bases and J by 2 bases, leaving 3 bases between them. The CDR3 extends over 13 amino acids. CDR3 sequence (DNA): TGTGCCAGCAGTGGAGCCTATAATTCACCCCTCCACTTT. It is translated as CASSGAYNSPLHF.

V and J are TRBV18 and TRBJ1-6; D unclear. Trimming took off 3 bases at V and 6 bases at J, with 15 bases between the two ends. The length of the CDR3 is 16 residues. Germline V gene lookup returns CDR1 KGHSH and CDR2 LQKENI. Here the CDR3 DNA reads TGTGCCAGCTCACCCACTCTAGACGTTTCTAATTCACCCCTCCACTTT. It codes for CASSPTLDVSNSPLHF.

This clone has ten or more counts. The rearrangement joins TRBV13 to TRBJ2-4; 9 bases line up with TRBD1. Trimming at V came to 2 bases and at J to 3 bases, leaving 5 bases not matched to a gene. Germline CDR1 reads PRHDT; CDR2 reads FYEKMQ (reference sequence). There are 16 residues in the CDR3. Here the CDR3 DNA reads TGTGCCAGCAGCTTAATTAAGACAGGGGGCAAAAACATTCAGTACTTC. This gives the protein CASSLIKTGGKNIQYF.

There are many counts of this clone. V is TRBV7-9 and J is TRBJ2-5; 8 bases are a match to TRBD1. V trimming: 5 bases; J trimming: 4 bases; junction bases outside the gene matches: 6. The CDR3 is 14 residues long. Germline V gene lookup returns CDR1 SEHNR and CDR2 FQNEAQ (reference sequence). The CDR3 sequence is CASSENRGSETQYF. CDR3 nucleotides: TGTGCCAGCAGCGAAAACAGGGGGTCAGAGACCCAGTACTTC. The variable domain in full, with the rest retrieved from reference TRBV7-9 and TRBJ2-5, is DTGVSQNPRHKITKRGQNVTFRCDPISEHNRLYWYRQTLGQGPEFLTYFQNEAQLEKSRLLSDRFSAERPKGSFSTLEIQRTEQGDSAMYLCASSENRGSETQYFGPGTRLLVL.